This T cell receptor (beta chain) was obtained from a study of neurological immune-mediated disorders. Study details: The approximately 34 patients with multiple sclerosis comprised roughly 31 relapsing-remitting cases and 3 secondary progressive cases. Overall study results and limits: With the multiple sclerosis repertoire cluster, none of the clinical or MRI features showed an association.

It was from 2 million PBMCs stored at -80 C that the unsorted libraries were obtained. To note about this clonotype: Its antigen remains unknown. This may be a read error, as it is one base from a much larger clone.

V lost 1 base and J lost 2, with 10 bases in between. CDR1 is SGHRS and CDR2 is YFSETQ in the germline V gene. The CDR3 spans 15 residues. By 5'RACE with 10-nucleotide random UMIs, the cDNA was made. TCRdb independently ran MiXCR on the 5' RACE reads; one entry per CDR3 protein. This sample has some 65,000 distinct CDR3 sequences, with about 4% found just once. V usage is TRBV5-1 and J usage is TRBJ1-5; D is ambiguous. Sequenced: PBMCs. The receptor's source is a man aged 50 or older with multiple sclerosis. In DNA form, the CDR3 reads TGCGCCAGCAGCTTGCGAGGGTTGCGCAATCAGCCCCAGCATTTT. Encoded protein: CASSLRGLRNQPQHF.